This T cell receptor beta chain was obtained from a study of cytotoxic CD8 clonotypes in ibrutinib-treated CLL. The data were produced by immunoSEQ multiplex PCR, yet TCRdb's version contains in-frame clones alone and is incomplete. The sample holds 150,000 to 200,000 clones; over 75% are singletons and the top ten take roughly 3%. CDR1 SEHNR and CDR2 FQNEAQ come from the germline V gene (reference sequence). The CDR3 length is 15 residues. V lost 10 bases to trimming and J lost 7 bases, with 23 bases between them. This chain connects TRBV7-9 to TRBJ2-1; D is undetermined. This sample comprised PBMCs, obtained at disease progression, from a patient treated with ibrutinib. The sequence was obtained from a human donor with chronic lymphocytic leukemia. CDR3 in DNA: TGTGCCATAATTAAGCGAGAGATCAGGAGTAATGAGCAGTTCTTC. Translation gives CAIIKREIRSNEQFF.